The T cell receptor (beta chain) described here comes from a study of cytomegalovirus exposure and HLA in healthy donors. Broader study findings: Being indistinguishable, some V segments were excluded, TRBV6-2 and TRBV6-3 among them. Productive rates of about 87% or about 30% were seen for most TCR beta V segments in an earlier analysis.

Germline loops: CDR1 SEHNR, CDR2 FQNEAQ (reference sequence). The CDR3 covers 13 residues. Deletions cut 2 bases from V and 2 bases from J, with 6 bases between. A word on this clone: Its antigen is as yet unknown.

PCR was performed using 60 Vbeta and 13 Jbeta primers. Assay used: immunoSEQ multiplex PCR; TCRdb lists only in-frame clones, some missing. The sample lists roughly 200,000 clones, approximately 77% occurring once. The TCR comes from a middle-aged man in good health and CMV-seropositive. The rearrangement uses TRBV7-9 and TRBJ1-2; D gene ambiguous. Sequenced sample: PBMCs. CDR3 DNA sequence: TGTGCCAGCAGCTTAAACATAAACTATGGCTACACCTTC. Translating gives CASSLNINYGYTF.